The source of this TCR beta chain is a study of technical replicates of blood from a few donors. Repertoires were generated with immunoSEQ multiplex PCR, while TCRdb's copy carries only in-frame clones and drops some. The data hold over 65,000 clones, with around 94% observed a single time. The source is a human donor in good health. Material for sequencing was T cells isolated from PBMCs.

CDR3 in amino acids: CASSVGARGRAPETQYF. DNA of the CDR3: TGTGCCAGCAGCGTAGGTGCCAGGGGCCGAGCTCCAGAGACCCAGTACTTC. J is TRBJ2-5 and V is TRBV9; perhaps TRBD1 as D (6 bases). Germline loops: CDR1 SGDLS, CDR2 YYNGEE. This CDR3 region has 17 residues. V was trimmed by 0 bases and J by 4 bases, leaving 19 bases between them.